The 16 T cell receptor beta chains in this list originate from one sample, sequenced in a study of CD8 T cells in ankylosing spondylitis. Via MiXCR, TCRdb re-called the 5' RACE reads, giving one row per CDR3 protein. The sample yields around 300,000 distinct CDR3 sequences, roughly 20% seen once. Sequencing used blood, either unsorted or a sorted T cell fraction (not recorded which). The source is a female donor with ankylosing spondylitis or in good health (not recorded which).

This clonotype was observed a handful of times. The chain combines TRBV20-1 with TRBJ1-1; D not resolved. CDR3 length: 11 residues. Trimming cost V 6 bases and J 11 bases, with 16 bases left between them. CDR1 is DFQATT and CDR2 is SNEGSKA in the germline V gene (reference sequence). CDR3 in amino acids: CSAAAGSVAFF. CDR3 in DNA: TGCAGTGCAGCCGCCGGGAGTGTCGCTTTCTTT.

This clonotype has only a few counts. The genes are TRBV15 and TRBJ2-1, with 8 bases matching TRBD1. CDR1 LNHNV and CDR2 YYDKDF come from the germline V gene (reference sequence). J gave up 1 base and V 5 bases, and 4 bases lay outside the gene matches. CDR3 size: 15 residues. DNA of the CDR3: TGTGCCACCAGCTGGACAGGGAGGTCCTACAATGAGCAGTTCTTC. Translated, it gives CATSWTGRSYNEQFF.

The V and J genes are TRBV19 and TRBJ1-1; the D is unclear. Trimming removed 5 bases from V and 3 bases from J, with 28 bases in between. The CDR3 is made up of 19 amino acids. The V gene's germline CDR1 is LNHDA and CDR2 SQIVND (reference sequence). The CDR3 DNA reads as TGTGCCAGTAGTCGCCGGTCGGAGGGCGCGCCCGGTTGGTACACTGAAGCTTTCTTT. Translating gives CASSRRSEGAPGWYTEAFF.

V and J are TRBV2 and TRBJ2-3; D ambiguous. The CDR3 is 12 residues long. Germline V gene data show CDR1 as SNHLY and CDR2 as FYNNEI. With 4 bases removed from V and 3 bases from J, the gap between germline ends came to 5 bases. The DNA of the CDR3 is TGTGCCAGCAGTGTGGGGACAGATACGCAGTATTTT. It specifies CASSVGTDTQYF.

The chain joins TRBV18 to TRBJ2-7; the match to TRBD1 covers 9 bases. CDR3 length: 13 residues. The ends lost 5 bases at V and 5 bases at J; junction bases unmatched: 4. Germline CDR1 is KGHSH and CDR2 is LQKENI. CDR3 protein: CASSRDRVDEQYF. The CDR3 nucleotides read TGTGCCAGCTCAAGGGACAGGGTAGACGAGCAGTACTTC.

This clonotype has only a few counts. The chain uses TRBV5-5 and TRBJ2-5; TRBD2 might be the D (6 bases). The V end was cut by 1 base, the J end by 3 bases, with 13 bases between. Germline V gene lookup returns CDR1 SGHKS and CDR2 YYEKEE (reference sequence). This CDR3 has 15 amino acids. Here the CDR3 DNA reads TGTGCCAGCAGCTTGTTCACAGGAGGGGAAGAGACCCAGTACTTC. Translation: CASSLFTGGEETQYF.

This clonotype appeared a few times. The chain couples TRBV10-3 to TRBJ2-7; no clear D. V was clipped by 0 bases and J by 5 bases, with 8 bases between them. The CDR3 is 13 residues long. Germline values: CDR1 ENHRY, CDR2 SYGVKD. CDR3 sequence: CAISESGSNEQYF. In DNA, the CDR3 is TGTGCCATCAGTGAGTCGGGTAGCAACGAGCAGTACTTC.

The chain couples TRBV5-1 to TRBJ2-3; D perhaps matches TRBD1 (5 bases). Germline V gene data show CDR1 as SGHRS and CDR2 as YFSETQ. Trimming removed 2 bases at V and 3 bases at J, with 10 bases between. This CDR3 spans 14 amino acids. CDR3 loop: CASSLLTETDTQYF. CDR3 nucleotides: TGCGCCAGCAGCTTACTGACAGAAACAGATACGCAGTATTTT.

The chain couples TRBV28 to TRBJ2-7, with TRBD1 identical over 7 bases. Germline V gene lookup returns CDR1 MDHEN and CDR2 SYDVKM. The CDR3 runs 12 residues. V dropped 4 bases and J dropped 6; count of bases not matched to a gene: 3. Written as DNA, the CDR3 is TGTGCCAGCAGTTCTCAGGGGGTCGAGCAGTACTTC. Encoded protein: CASSSQGVEQYF.

This clonotype was seen a few times. J is TRBJ2-7 and V is TRBV20-1; D might be TRBD1 or TRBD2, each matching 6 bases. Germline V gene sequence: CDR1 DFQATT, CDR2 SNEGSKA (reference sequence). The V end was cut by 4 bases, the J end by 0 bases, with 19 bases between. The CDR3 runs to 16 residues. CDR3 nucleotide sequence: TGCAGTGCTAAGAGGGGGGAGCGGGCCAACTCCTACGAGCAGTACTTC. This sequence encodes CSAKRGERANSYEQYF.

This clonotype was counted only a few times. The chain joins TRBV29-1 to TRBJ1-2; 10 nucleotides line up with TRBD1. Germline CDR1 and CDR2: SQVTM and ANQGSEA. V shed 7 bases, J shed 5 bases, and the junction held 7 bases outside the gene matches. CDR3 length: 13 residues. The CDR3 region is CSARTGGKYGYTF. The CDR3 DNA follows: TGCAGCGCACGGACAGGGGGAAAATATGGCTACACCTTC.

The chain couples TRBV7-2 to TRBJ2-1; TRBD2 matches 8 bases. This CDR3 has 14 residues. Germline V gene lookup returns CDR1 SGHTA and CDR2 FQGNSA. V trimming: 4 bases; J trimming: 7 bases; junction bases outside the gene matches: 6. In DNA form, the CDR3 reads TGTGCCAGCAGCTCTTCGGGAGGGCCGAATGAGCAGTTCTTC. This codes for CASSSSGGPNEQFF.

The chain uses TRBV7-3 and TRBJ1-1; the D is unclear. The length of the CDR3 is 13 residues. V was cut by 6 bases and J by 6 bases, with 14 bases left in between. Germline CDR1 reads SGHTA; CDR2 reads FQGTGA. The CDR3 here is CASSSGRAAEAFF. CDR3 coding DNA: TGTGCCAGCAGTTCTGGTCGAGCGGCTGAAGCTTTCTTT.

This clonotype was seen more than once but under ten times. V is TRBV15 and J is TRBJ2-7, with 8 nucleotides matching TRBD2. CDR3 length: 15 residues. Looked up from germline, CDR1 is LNHNV and CDR2 is YYDKDF (reference sequence). J was trimmed by 1 base and V by 1 base; bases with no gene match: 3. CDR3 sequence reads: CATSRGAGVSYEQYF. CDR3 sequence (DNA): TGTGCCACCAGCAGAGGAGCGGGGGTATCCTACGAGCAGTACTTC.

The chain recombines TRBV4-3 with TRBJ1-3; no reliable D call. The CDR3 extends over 13 amino acids. The germline V gene encodes CDR1 LGHNA and CDR2 YSLEER. Deletions cut 4 bases from V and 2 bases from J, with 6 bases between. The CDR3 coding sequence is TGCGCCAGCAGCCGAGACACTGGAAACACCATATATTTT. This codes for CASSRDTGNTIYF.

The J gene is TRBJ1-5, the V gene TRBV19; D ambiguous. CDR1 LNHDA and CDR2 SQIVND come from the germline V gene (reference sequence). This CDR3 spans 14 amino acids. Trimming removed 7 bases from V and 0 bases from J, with 10 bases in between. The CDR3 DNA reads TGTGCCAGTACCGCATCGTATAGCAATCAGCCCCAGCATTTT. It yields the protein CASTASYSNQPQHF.